The clone carrying this T cell receptor (beta chain) was seen a few times. This sample is part of a study of CD4 and CD8 cells across lung adenocarcinoma regions. TCRdb reprocessed the PCR reads via MiXCR and lists one record per CDR3 protein. The sample lists 20,000 or so distinct CDR3 sequences, about 50% occurring once. This CDR3 is 16 amino acids long. The germline V gene encodes CDR1 MNHEY and CDR2 SVGAGI. V was trimmed by 0 bases and J by 6 bases, leaving 16 bases between them. The patients had localized lung adenocarcinoma, a non-small cell subtype. V and J are TRBV6-5 and TRBJ2-3, with a weak D call TRBD2 (6 bases). The clonotype was recovered from a male donor with lung adenocarcinoma. The CD4 and CD8 labels of this study may be unreliable. The sequenced sample consisted of CD8+ T cells from the margin of a lung tumor. The CDR3 is CASSYSPGPGGDTQYF. The CDR3 region has the DNA TGTGCCAGCAGTTACTCACCGGGACCCGGAGGGGATACGCAGTATTTT.